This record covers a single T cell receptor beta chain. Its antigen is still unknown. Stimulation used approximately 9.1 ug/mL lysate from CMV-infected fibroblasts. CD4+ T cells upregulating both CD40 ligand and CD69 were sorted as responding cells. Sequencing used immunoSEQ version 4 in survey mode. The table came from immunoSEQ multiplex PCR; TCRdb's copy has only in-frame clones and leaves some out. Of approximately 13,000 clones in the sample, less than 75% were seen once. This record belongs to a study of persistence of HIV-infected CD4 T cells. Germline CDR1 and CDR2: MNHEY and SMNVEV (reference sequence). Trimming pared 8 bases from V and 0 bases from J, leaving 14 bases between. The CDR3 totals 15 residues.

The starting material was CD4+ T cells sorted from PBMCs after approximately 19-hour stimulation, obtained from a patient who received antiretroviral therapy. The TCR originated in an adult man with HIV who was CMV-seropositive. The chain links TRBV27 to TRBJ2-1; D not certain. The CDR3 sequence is CASRRAPSSYNEQFF. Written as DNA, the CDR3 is TGTGCCAGCCGCCGGGCTCCGAGCTCCTACAATGAGCAGTTCTTC.